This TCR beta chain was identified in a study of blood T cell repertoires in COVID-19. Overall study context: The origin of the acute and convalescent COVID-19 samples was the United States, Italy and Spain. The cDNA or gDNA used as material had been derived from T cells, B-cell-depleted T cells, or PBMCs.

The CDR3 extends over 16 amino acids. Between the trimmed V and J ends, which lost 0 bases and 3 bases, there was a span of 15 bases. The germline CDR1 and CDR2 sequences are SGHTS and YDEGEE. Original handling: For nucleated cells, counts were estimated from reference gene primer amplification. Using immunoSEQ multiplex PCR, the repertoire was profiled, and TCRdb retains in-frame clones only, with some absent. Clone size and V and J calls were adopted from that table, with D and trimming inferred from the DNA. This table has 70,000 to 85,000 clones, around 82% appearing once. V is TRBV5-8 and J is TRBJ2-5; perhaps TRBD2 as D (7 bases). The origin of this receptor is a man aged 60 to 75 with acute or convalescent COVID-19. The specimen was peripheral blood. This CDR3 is CASSLARGAVEETQYF. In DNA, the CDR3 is TGTGCCAGCAGCTTGGCCCGGGGGGCCGTCGAAGAGACCCAGTACTTC. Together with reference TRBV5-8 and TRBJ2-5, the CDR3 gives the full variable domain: EAGVTQSPTHLIKTRGQQATLRCSPISGHTSVYWYQQALGLGLQFLLWYDEGEERNRGNFPPRFSGRQFPNYSSELNVNALELEDSALYLCASSLARGAVEETQYFGPGTRLLVL.